The rows below give T cell receptor beta chains drawn from one sample of a study of control samples from healthy donors and cancer patients. Using immunoSEQ multiplex PCR, the repertoire was profiled, and TCRdb retains in-frame clones only, with some absent. The sample contains 90,000 to 150,000 clones, approximately 90% of which appear only once. Sequenced sample: blood. The source of these receptors is a man aged 40-49 years in good health. CDR3s include the opening cysteine and the closing phenylalanine or tryptophan. A D gene is named only where the DNA matches it firmly. The size entry is marked missing in some rows and otherwise reads once, few, many or a size class.

CDR3 DNA: TGTGCCAGCAGTATTAGCGGGATCAGCTCCTACGAGCAGTACTTC
CDR3 protein: CASSISGISSYEQYF
V gene: TRBV27
J gene: TRBJ2-7
clone size: NA
D gene: TRBD2

CDR3 DNA: TGTGCCAGTAGTATACGACAGGGGAGTTCCACTGAAGCTTTCTTT
CDR3 protein: CASSIRQGSSTEAFF
V gene: TRBV19
J gene: TRBJ1-1
clone size: NA
D gene: TRBD1

CDR3 DNA: TGCGCCAGCACCTCAGGGTGGAGCACCGGGGAGCTGTTTTTT
CDR3 protein: CASTSGWSTGELFF
V gene: TRBV5-1
J gene: TRBJ2-2
clone size: once
D gene: NA

CDR3 DNA: TGTGCCAGCAGCAGTAGGGGAAGCAATCAGCCCCAGCATTTT
CDR3 protein: CASSSRGSNQPQHF
V gene: TRBV9
J gene: TRBJ1-5
clone size: NA
D gene: NA

CDR3 DNA: TGTGCCAGCAGCTTATTGGGGGGTAACACTGAAGCTTTCTTT
CDR3 protein: CASSLLGGNTEAFF
V gene: TRBV7-2
J gene: TRBJ1-1
clone size: NA
D gene: NA

CDR3 DNA: TGTGCCAGCAGAAGACCGGGACAGGGAGAAAAACTGTTTTTT
CDR3 protein: CASRRPGQGEKLFF
V gene: TRBV27
J gene: TRBJ1-4
clone size: NA
D gene: TRBD1

CDR3 DNA: TGCGCCAGCAGAGGGTCGGGTGAAAAACTGTTTTTT
CDR3 protein: CASRGSGEKLFF
V gene: TRBV5-1
J gene: TRBJ1-4
clone size: NA
D gene: NA

CDR3 DNA: TGTGCCAGTAGTATAGGACAATACTCCTACGAGCAGTACTTC
CDR3 protein: CASSIGQYSYEQYF
V gene: TRBV19
J gene: TRBJ2-7
clone size: NA
D gene: NA

CDR3 DNA: TGTGCCAGCAGCTTGGTGGGACAGGTGGCTCAGCCCCAGCATTTT
CDR3 protein: CASSLVGQVAQPQHF
V gene: TRBV5-6
J gene: TRBJ1-5
clone size: NA
D gene: TRBD1

CDR3 DNA: TGTGCCAGCAGTGTGAGTGACAGGGGAGCGAACTATGGCTACACCTTC
CDR3 protein: CASSVSDRGANYGYTF
V gene: TRBV6-4
J gene: TRBJ1-2
clone size: NA
D gene: TRBD1